The rows below give T cell receptor beta chains drawn from one sample of a study of human T cells and chemical hapten exposure. Each CDR3 protein gets one entry after TCRdb re-called the RACE reads with MiXCR. The repertoire holds tens of thousands of distinct CDR3 sequences, with approximately 10% as singletons. The material sequenced was whole blood, taken in connection with sensitization to the hapten diphenylcyclopropenone (DPC). These receptors originate from a woman in her forties or fifties with alopecia areata. Some clones in this sample may be carry-over from other donors' samples. The CDR3 runs from the conserved cysteine through the conserved F or W. Fields, in order: J gene, clone size, D gene, V gene, CDR3 DNA, CDR3 protein. A D gene is named only where the DNA matches it firmly. Part of the rows lack a size; the others show once, few, many or a class for expanded clones.

TRBJ2-7,many,TRBD1,TRBV6-5,TGTGCCAGCAGTTACCCTACCGGGACAGGGGCCTACGAGCAGTACTTC,CASSYPTGTGAYEQYF
TRBJ1-1,few,-,TRBV20-1,TGCAGTGCTAGATTCGGGGGCCGAACTGAAGCTTTCTTT,CSARFGGRTEAFF
TRBJ1-5,-,-,TRBV28,TGTGCCAGCAGTTTTGAGAATCAGCCCCAGCATTTT,CASSFENQPQHF
TRBJ2-2,few,-,TRBV5-1,TGCGCCAGCAGCTTATGGGCGACGAACACCGGGGAGCTGTTTTTT,CASSLWATNTGELFF
TRBJ2-7,-,TRBD2,TRBV28,TGTGCCAGCAGTGGGGGACTAGCGGGAGCGTACGAGCAGTACTTC,CASSGGLAGAYEQYF
TRBJ1-1,few,-,TRBV7-3,TGTGCCAGCAGCATAGGGACGACTGAAGCTTTCTTT,CASSIGTTEAFF
TRBJ1-5,many,-,TRBV5-1,TGCGCCAGCAGTCCGGACGGATATCAGCCCCAGCATTTT,CASSPDGYQPQHF
TRBJ1-5,-,TRBD1,TRBV6-6,TGTGCCAGCAACCGGGACAGGGGGACCAAGGGGCATTTT,CASNRDRGTKGHF
TRBJ2-4,many,TRBD1,TRBV5-4,TGTGCCAGCAGTTCGGACAGGGGGCTTCAGTACTTC,CASSSDRGLQYF
TRBJ2-1,-,TRBD2,TRBV9,TGTGCCAGCAGCGTAGAACTAGCGGGAGGGGGAAATGAGCAGTTCTTC,CASSVELAGGGNEQFF
TRBJ1-3,-,-,TRBV7-9,TGTGCCAGCAGCCGAGGGGAAGCCGGGGCAGCTGGAAACACCATATATTTT,CASSRGEAGAAGNTIYF
TRBJ2-1,few,-,TRBV11-3,TGTGCCAGCAGCTTTTCCCCGGCCGACAATGAGCAGTTCTTC,CASSFSPADNEQFF
TRBJ2-7,-,-,TRBV29-1,TGCAGCGCAGGTGATGGACAGCCCTACGAGCAGTACTTC,CSAGDGQPYEQYF
TRBJ2-2,-,-,TRBV20-1,TGCAGTGCTAGAGATCGGTCGGGCTCCCGAACCGGGGAGCTGTTTTTT,CSARDRSGSRTGELFF
TRBJ2-5,-,TRBD1,TRBV7-3,TGTGCCAGCAGCATTACAGGGGGCGGGGAGACCCAGTACTTC,CASSITGGGETQYF
TRBJ2-5,many,-,TRBV11-2,TGTGCCAGCAGCCCTGGGGTCCAAGAGACCCAGTACTTC,CASSPGVQETQYF
TRBJ2-5,many,-,TRBV20-1,TGCAGTGCTAGAGATTTCCGCGACTCTCAAGAGACCCAGTACTTC,CSARDFRDSQETQYF
TRBJ2-3,few,-,TRBV6-6,TGTGCCACCACGAGTTTTTCAGATACGCAGTATTTT,CATTSFSDTQYF
TRBJ2-5,-,-,TRBV11-2,TGTGCCAGCAGCTTAGATTGGGACCAGTACTTC,CASSLDWDQYF
TRBJ2-5,-,TRBD2,TRBV10-3,TGTGCCATCAGCGTTCTAGCGGGAGTACAGACCCAGTACTTC,CAISVLAGVQTQYF
TRBJ2-7,many,TRBD1,TRBV9,TGTGCCAGCAGCAAATGGGGACAGGGGGCTGATGAGCAGTACTTC,CASSKWGQGADEQYF
TRBJ1-6,many,-,TRBV27,TGTGCCAGCAGTTTAAGGGTTGACAGATATAATTCACCCCTCCACTTT,CASSLRVDRYNSPLHF
TRBJ2-7,-,-,TRBV6-5,TGTGCCAGCAGGAACAGGGTGGGAGGAAGCGGCGCCTACGAGCAGTACTTC,CASRNRVGGSGAYEQYF
TRBJ1-1,-,-,TRBV3-1,TGTGCCTGCACCGGTGGCCGAACGGAAGCTTTCTTT,CACTGGRTEAFF
TRBJ2-3,-,-,TRBV12-3/TRBV12-4,TGTGCCAGCGGCTTAGGTAACACAGATACGCAGTATTTT,CASGLGNTDTQYF
TRBJ2-7,many,-,TRBV28,TGTGCCAGCAGCTCTGGGGGCTACGAGCAGTACTTC,CASSSGGYEQYF
TRBJ2-7,many,-,TRBV6-6,TGTGCCAGCAGTAAAAACTCAGGGTACGAGCAGTACTTC,CASSKNSGYEQYF
TRBJ1-5,few,-,TRBV2,TGTGCCAGCAGTGAAACAGGGTTGGGCAATCAGCCCCAGCATTTT,CASSETGLGNQPQHF
TRBJ1-2,-,-,TRBV9,TGTGCCAGCAGCGCTAGGACGGGAAACTATGGCTACACCTTC,CASSARTGNYGYTF
TRBJ2-2,few,-,TRBV29-1,TGCAGCGTCCCCAGGGGGGGGGACTCGAACACCGGGGAGCTGTTTTTT,CSVPRGGDSNTGELFF
TRBJ2-1,few,-,TRBV28,TGTGCCAGCAGTTTAGGGGGGCCCGTTTACAATGAGCAGTTCTTC,CASSLGGPVYNEQFF
TRBJ2-1,-,TRBD1,TRBV6-2/TRBV6-3,TGTGCCAGCAGTTACTATGGACAGGTCCCACTGTTCTTC,CASSYYGQVPLFF
TRBJ2-1,few,TRBD2,TRBV3-1,TGTGCCAGCAGCCCATCCCTAGCGGCGAGTGTCCATGAGCAGTTCTTC,CASSPSLAASVHEQFF
TRBJ2-1,many,TRBD2,TRBV10-2,TGCGCCAGCAGTGAGGCTAGCGGGAGCAGGGATGAGCAGTTCTTC,CASSEASGSRDEQFF
TRBJ1-4,few,TRBD1,TRBV6-2/TRBV6-3,TGTGCCAGCAGAGGACAGGGTCCGGTGGCAAAACTGTTTTTT,CASRGQGPVAKLFF
TRBJ2-2,few,-,TRBV2,TGTGCCAGCTGGAAGCACACCGGGGAGCTGTTTTTT,CASWKHTGELFF
TRBJ2-1,few,TRBD2,TRBV7-9,TGTGCCAGCAGCCGACAAGGGACTAGCTCGGGCAATGAGCAGTTCTTC,CASSRQGTSSGNEQFF
TRBJ2-7,few,-,TRBV5-5,TGTGCCAGCAGCTTGGTATCTGAGCAGTACTTC,CASSLVSEQYF
TRBJ1-3,many,-,TRBV4-1,TGCGCCAGCAGCCTCCTCCATTTGTCTGGAAACACCATATATTTT,CASSLLHLSGNTIYF
TRBJ2-7,many,-,TRBV6-2/TRBV6-3,TGTGCCAGCTCGAGGCAGACCAGCTACGAGCAGTACTTC,CASSRQTSYEQYF
TRBJ2-1,many,TRBD1,TRBV6-5,TGTGCCAGCAATCCGACAGGGGGTAAAGCCGAGCAGTTCTTC,CASNPTGGKAEQFF
TRBJ2-1,-,TRBD1,TRBV24-1,TGTGCCACCAGTGATATCACCCGGGACAGGAAAAACAATGAGCAGTTCTTC,CATSDITRDRKNNEQFF
TRBJ1-6,few,TRBD1,TRBV2,TGTGCCAGCAAGGGACAGTCCACGGTCTCACCCCTCCACTTT,CASKGQSTVSPLHF
TRBJ2-1,few,-,TRBV12-3/TRBV12-4,TGTGCCAGCAGTTTGATCGGCGGAACCGGCAATGAGCAGTTCTTC,CASSLIGGTGNEQFF
TRBJ2-7,many,-,TRBV6-5,TGTGCCAGCAACGAGGGGGGAAAAATCTCCTACGAGCAGTACTTC,CASNEGGKISYEQYF
TRBJ1-1,-,-,TRBV30,TGTGCCTGGAGTGTCCATGTACAGGGAACTGAAGCTTTCTTT,CAWSVHVQGTEAFF
TRBJ1-6,-,-,TRBV7-6,TGTGCCAGCAGCCCAGTCCGCGCTTCACCCCTCCACTTT,CASSPVRASPLHF
TRBJ2-3,many,-,TRBV4-3,TGCGCCAGCAGCCGTTGGACGGGGAGCACAGATACGCAGTATTTT,CASSRWTGSTDTQYF
TRBJ2-1,few,TRBD2,TRBV29-1,TGCAGCGTTGATCCTAGCGGCCCTGGGAGCTCCTACAATGAGCAGTTCTTC,CSVDPSGPGSSYNEQFF
TRBJ1-2,-,-,TRBV28,TGTGCCAGCAGCTTACAACCGTATGGCTACACCTTC,CASSLQPYGYTF
TRBJ1-2,few,TRBD1,TRBV30,TGTGCCTGGGTGCCCCTCCCGGGACAGGGGGTCTATGGCTACACCTTC,CAWVPLPGQGVYGYTF